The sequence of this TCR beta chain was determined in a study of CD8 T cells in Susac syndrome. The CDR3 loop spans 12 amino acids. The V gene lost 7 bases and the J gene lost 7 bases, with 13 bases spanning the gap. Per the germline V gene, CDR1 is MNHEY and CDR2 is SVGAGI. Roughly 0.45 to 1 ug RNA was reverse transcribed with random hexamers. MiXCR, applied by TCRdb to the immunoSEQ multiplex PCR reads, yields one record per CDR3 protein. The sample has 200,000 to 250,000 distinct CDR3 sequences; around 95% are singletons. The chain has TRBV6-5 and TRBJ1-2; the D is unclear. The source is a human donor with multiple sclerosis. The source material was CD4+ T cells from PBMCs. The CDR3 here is CASKDVAGGYTF. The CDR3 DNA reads TGTGCCAGCAAAGACGTGGCAGGTGGCTACACCTTC.